The rows below give T cell receptor beta chains drawn from one sample of a study of T cell responses to AZD1222 COVID-19 vaccine. The protocol was immunoSEQ multiplex PCR, while the TCRdb copy is restricted to in-frame clones and leaves out a portion. The sample yields about 140,000 clones, around 90% seen once. The material sequenced was peripheral blood, taken on day 0 of AZD1222 vaccination. The receptors here all came from an adult in good health. Both conserved end residues are part of each CDR3. D genes are given only for firm matches. A row's size may be missing; if present it is once, few, many or a size class.

TRBJ2-2,TRBV15,-,-,CATSTREGEHTGELFF,TGTGCCACCAGCACCAGGGAAGGGGAGCACACCGGGGAGCTGTTTTTT
TRBJ1-2,TRBV29-1,-,-,CSANYWWAMDGYTF,TGCAGCGCCAATTATTGGTGGGCAATGGATGGCTACACCTTC
TRBJ1-2,TRBV6-5,once,TRBD1,CASSYSGRGMYGYTF,TGTGCCAGCAGTTACTCGGGCAGGGGGATGTATGGCTACACCTTC
TRBJ2-2,TRBV12-5,few,TRBD2,CASGLSASGSTGELFF,TGTGCTAGTGGTTTGTCGGCTAGCGGGAGCACCGGGGAGCTGTTTTTT
TRBJ2-7,TRBV28,-,TRBD1,CASRLSGQGRYEQYF,TGTGCCAGCAGACTCTCCGGACAGGGCCGCTACGAGCAGTACTTC
TRBJ2-7,TRBV19,-,TRBD2,CASSIGGSGKHEQYF,TGTGCCAGTAGTATAGGCGGTAGCGGGAAGCACGAGCAGTACTTC
TRBJ2-1,TRBV7-2,-,TRBD2,CASIDPGTSGREDQFF,TGTGCCAGCATCGACCCAGGGACTAGCGGGCGCGAGGATCAGTTCTTC
TRBJ1-4,TRBV18,-,-,CASSPLQGNNEKLFF,TGTGCCAGCTCACCTCTACAGGGAAATAATGAAAAACTGTTTTTT
TRBJ2-2,TRBV6-6,-,-,CASKEGSGELFF,TGTGCCAGCAAAGAAGGCTCCGGGGAGCTGTTTTTT
TRBJ1-1,TRBV6-6,-,-,CASYFGRGIGEAFF,TGTGCCAGTTACTTCGGACGGGGAATTGGTGAAGCTTTCTTT
TRBJ2-7,TRBV7-9,-,-,CASSLTMSLPSGEQYF,TGTGCCAGCAGCCTGACAATGAGTCTCCCCTCGGGGGAGCAGTACTTC
TRBJ2-5,TRBV29-1,once,-,CSVKVGVETQYF,TGCAGCGTTAAGGTGGGGGTGGAGACCCAGTACTTC
TRBJ2-1,TRBV10-3,-,-,CAISEAGATYNEQFF,TGTGCCATCAGTGAAGCAGGGGCCACTTACAATGAGCAGTTCTTC
TRBJ2-2,TRBV7-8,once,-,CASSMTLGRRPGGNTGELFF,TGTGCCAGCAGCATGACACTGGGCCGGAGACCCGGTGGTAACACCGGGGAGCTGTTTTTT
TRBJ1-2,TRBV29-1,-,TRBD1,CSVGTGVTNYGYTF,TGCAGCGTTGGGACAGGCGTAACTAACTATGGCTACACCTTC
TRBJ1-5,TRBV5-4,-,TRBD1,CASSPSPGGQPQHF,TGTGCCAGCAGCCCCTCCCCAGGGGGTCAGCCCCAGCATTTT
TRBJ1-1,TRBV28,-,TRBD1,CASSDHRGWAEAFF,TGTGCCAGCAGTGACCACAGGGGGTGGGCTGAAGCTTTCTTT
TRBJ2-5,TRBV24-1,-,-,CATNQGLRETQYF,TGTGCCACCAACCAGGGACTTAGGGAGACCCAGTACTTC
TRBJ2-7,TRBV28,-,TRBD1,CASSSPTGTAIIYEQYF,TGTGCCAGCAGTTCCCCCACCGGGACAGCCATTATCTACGAGCAGTACTTC
TRBJ2-3,TRBV28,-,-,CASSRPGPSTDTQYF,TGTGCCAGCAGCCGTCCGGGACCTAGCACAGATACGCAGTATTTT
TRBJ1-5,TRBV2,-,-,CASSEIGLGQPQHF,TGTGCCAGCAGTGAAATAGGGCTTGGGCAGCCCCAGCATTTT
TRBJ2-2,TRBV5-4,-,-,CASSPPGRTNTGELFF,TGTGCCAGCAGCCCCCCAGGGCGTACGAACACCGGGGAGCTGTTTTTT
TRBJ1-5,TRBV2,-,-,CASRFALSNQPQHF,TGTGCCAGTCGATTTGCGCTATCAAATCAGCCCCAGCATTTT
TRBJ2-2,TRBV5-1,-,-,CASSLPLFSGAGELFF,TGCGCCAGCAGCTTGCCCCTTTTCTCAGGGGCCGGGGAGCTGTTTTTT
TRBJ2-1,TRBV6-6,-,TRBD2,CASTGTGLGADEQFF,TGTGCCAGCACAGGGACGGGACTAGGGGCTGATGAGCAGTTCTTC
TRBJ1-4,TRBV24-1,-,TRBD1,CATSDPRQGPKLFF,TGTGCCACCAGTGATCCCAGACAGGGGCCAAAACTGTTTTTT
TRBJ2-7,TRBV10-2,-,TRBD1,CASRGTGGEQYF,TGCGCCAGCAGGGGAACAGGGGGCGAGCAGTACTTC
TRBJ2-1,TRBV19,-,-,CASSILWGPPQNEQFF,TGTGCCAGTAGTATACTATGGGGCCCCCCTCAAAATGAGCAGTTCTTC
TRBJ2-2,TRBV7-8,-,-,CASSLIEPGELFF,TGTGCCAGCAGCTTAATCGAGCCCGGGGAGCTGTTTTTT